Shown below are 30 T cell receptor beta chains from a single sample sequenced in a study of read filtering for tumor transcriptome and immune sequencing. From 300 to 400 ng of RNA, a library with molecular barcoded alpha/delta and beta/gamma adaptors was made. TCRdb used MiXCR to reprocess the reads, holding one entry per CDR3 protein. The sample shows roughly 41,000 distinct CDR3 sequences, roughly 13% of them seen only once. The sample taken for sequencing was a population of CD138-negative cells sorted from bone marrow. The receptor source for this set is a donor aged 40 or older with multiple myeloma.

CDR3: CASSPTPGQGDYNEQFF. CDR3 nucleotide sequence: TGCGCCAGTAGCCCCACGCCGGGACAGGGGGACTACAATGAGCAGTTCTTC. V is TRBV5-1 and J is TRBJ2-1; TRBD1 agrees at 11 bases. Looked up from germline, CDR1 is SGHRS and CDR2 is YFSETQ. The CDR3 consists of 17 residues. With V trimmed by 8 bases and J by 3 bases, 13 bases remained unmatched.

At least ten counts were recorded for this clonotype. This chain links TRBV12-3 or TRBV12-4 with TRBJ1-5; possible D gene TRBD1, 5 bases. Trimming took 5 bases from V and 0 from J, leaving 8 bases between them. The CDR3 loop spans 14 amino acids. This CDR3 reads CASSTGDSNQPQHF. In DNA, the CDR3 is TGTGCCAGCAGTACAGGCGATAGCAATCAGCCCCAGCATTTT.

CDR3 in amino acids: CSVEDLARANYNEQFF. Here the CDR3 DNA reads TGCAGCGTTGAAGATCTCGCCCGGGCCAACTACAATGAGCAGTTCTTC. The chain couples TRBV29-1 to TRBJ2-1; D gene ambiguous. The V gene lost 0 bases and the J gene lost 3 bases, with 15 bases spanning the gap. The CDR3 is 16 amino acids. In germline, CDR1 is SQVTM, CDR2 ANQGSEA.

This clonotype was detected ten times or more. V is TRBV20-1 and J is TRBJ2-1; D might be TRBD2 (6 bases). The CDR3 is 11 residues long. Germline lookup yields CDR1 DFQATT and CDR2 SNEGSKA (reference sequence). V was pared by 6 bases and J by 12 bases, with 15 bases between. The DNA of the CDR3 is TGCAGTGCGGCGACTAGTAACGCGCAGTTCTTC. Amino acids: CSAATSNAQFF.

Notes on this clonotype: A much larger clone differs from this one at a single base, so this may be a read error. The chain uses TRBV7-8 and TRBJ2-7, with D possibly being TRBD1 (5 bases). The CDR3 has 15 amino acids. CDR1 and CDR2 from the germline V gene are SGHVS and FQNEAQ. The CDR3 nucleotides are TGTGCCAGCAGCCCCGAGCCAGGCAGGGTCAGCGAGCAGTGCTTC. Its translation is CASSPEPGRVSEQCF.

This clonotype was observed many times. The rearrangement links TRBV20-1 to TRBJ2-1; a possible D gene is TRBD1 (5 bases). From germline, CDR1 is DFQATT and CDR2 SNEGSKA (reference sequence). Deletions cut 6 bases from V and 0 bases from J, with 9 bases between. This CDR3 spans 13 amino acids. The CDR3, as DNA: TGCAGTGCCCCTAGGGGCTCCTACAATGAGCAGTTCTTC. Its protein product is CSAPRGSYNEQFF.

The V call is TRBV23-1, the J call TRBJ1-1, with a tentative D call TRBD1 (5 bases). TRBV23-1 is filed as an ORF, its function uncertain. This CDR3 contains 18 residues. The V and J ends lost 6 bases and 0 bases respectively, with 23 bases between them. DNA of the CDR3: TGCGCCAGCAGCTTGGTGGCAGGGCGGGGGGGTATGAACACTGAAGCTTTCTTT. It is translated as CASSLVAGRGGMNTEAFF.

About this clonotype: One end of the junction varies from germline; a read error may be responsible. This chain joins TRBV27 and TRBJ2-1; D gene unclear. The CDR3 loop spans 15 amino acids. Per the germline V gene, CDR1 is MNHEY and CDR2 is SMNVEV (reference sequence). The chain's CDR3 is CASSLGQSFYNEQFF. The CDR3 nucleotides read TGTGCCAGCAGTCTTGGGCAGAGTTTCTACAATGAGCAGTTTTTC.

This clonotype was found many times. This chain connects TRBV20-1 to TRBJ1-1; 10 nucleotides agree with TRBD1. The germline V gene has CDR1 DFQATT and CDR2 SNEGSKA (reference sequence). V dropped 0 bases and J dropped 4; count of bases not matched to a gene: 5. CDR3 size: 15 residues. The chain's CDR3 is CSARDLDRGPTEAFF. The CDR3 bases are TGCAGTGCTAGAGATCTCGACAGGGGGCCCACTGAAGCTTTCTTT.

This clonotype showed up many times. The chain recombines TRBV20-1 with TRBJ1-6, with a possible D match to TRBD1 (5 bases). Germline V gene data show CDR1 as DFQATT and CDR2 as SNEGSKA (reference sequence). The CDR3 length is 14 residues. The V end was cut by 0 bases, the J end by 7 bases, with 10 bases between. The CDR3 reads CSAREDDSNSPLHF. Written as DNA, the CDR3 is TGCAGTGCTAGAGAGGACGACAGCAATTCACCCCTCCACTTT.

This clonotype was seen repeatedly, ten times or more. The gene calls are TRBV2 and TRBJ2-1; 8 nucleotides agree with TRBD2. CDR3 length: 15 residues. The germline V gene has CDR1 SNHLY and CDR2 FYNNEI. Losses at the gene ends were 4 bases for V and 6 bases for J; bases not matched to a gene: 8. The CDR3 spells CASSGFGGRPNEQFF. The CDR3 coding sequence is TGTGCCAGCAGTGGTTTTGGCGGGAGGCCCAATGAGCAGTTCTTC.

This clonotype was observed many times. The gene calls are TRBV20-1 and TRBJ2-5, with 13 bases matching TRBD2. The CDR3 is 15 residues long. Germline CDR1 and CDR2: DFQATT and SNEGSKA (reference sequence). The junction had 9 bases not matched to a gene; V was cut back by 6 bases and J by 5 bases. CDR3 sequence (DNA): TGCAGTGCGCGGAGGACTAGCGGGAGAAGGGAGACCCAGTACTTC. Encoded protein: CSARRTSGRRETQYF.

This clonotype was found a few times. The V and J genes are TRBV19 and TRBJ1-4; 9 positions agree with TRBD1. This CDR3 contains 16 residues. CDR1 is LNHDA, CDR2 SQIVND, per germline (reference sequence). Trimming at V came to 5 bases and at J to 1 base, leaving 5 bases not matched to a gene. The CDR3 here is CASSRDRVKTNEKLFF. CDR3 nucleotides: TGTGCCAGTAGTCGGGACAGGGTAAAAACTAATGAAAAACTGTTTTTT.

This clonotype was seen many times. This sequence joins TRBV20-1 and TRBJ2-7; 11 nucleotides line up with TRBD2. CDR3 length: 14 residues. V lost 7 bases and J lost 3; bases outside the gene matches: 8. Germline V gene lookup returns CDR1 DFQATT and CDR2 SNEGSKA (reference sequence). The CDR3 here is CSVPGTSGIYEQYF. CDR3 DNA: TGCAGTGTTCCCGGGACTAGCGGAATCTACGAGCAGTACTTC.

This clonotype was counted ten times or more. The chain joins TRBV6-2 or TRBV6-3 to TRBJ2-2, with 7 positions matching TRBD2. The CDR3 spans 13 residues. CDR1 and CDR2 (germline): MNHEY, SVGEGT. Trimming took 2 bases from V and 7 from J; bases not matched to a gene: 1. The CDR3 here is CASSYKRGGELFF. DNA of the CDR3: TGTGCCAGCAGTTACAAGCGGGGCGGGGAGCTGTTTTTT.

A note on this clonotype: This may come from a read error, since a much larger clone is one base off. CDR3 DNA sequence: TGTGCCAGCAGTAAACCCCTCCTTCTGGGGGGGAGGACCCAGTACTTC. It translates to CASSKPLLLGGRTQYF. This chain connects TRBV27 to TRBJ2-5, with 7 nucleotides matching TRBD2. This CDR3 region has 16 residues. Germline CDR1 and CDR2: MNHEY and SMNVEV (reference sequence). Germline trimming cut 5 bases from V and 7 bases from J; bases unmatched to any gene: 16.

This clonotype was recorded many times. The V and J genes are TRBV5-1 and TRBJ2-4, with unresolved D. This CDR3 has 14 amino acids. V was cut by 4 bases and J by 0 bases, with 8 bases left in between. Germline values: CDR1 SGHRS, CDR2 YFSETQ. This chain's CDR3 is CASSLELAKNIQYF. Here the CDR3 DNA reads TGCGCCAGCAGCCTCGAACTAGCCAAAAACATTCAGTACTTC.

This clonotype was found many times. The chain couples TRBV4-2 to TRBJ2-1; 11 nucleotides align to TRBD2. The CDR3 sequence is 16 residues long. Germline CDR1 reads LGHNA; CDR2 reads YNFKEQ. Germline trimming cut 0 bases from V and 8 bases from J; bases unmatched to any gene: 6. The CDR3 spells CASSQDRLAGGHEQFF. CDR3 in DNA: TGTGCCAGCAGCCAAGATAGGCTAGCGGGAGGACATGAGCAGTTCTTC.

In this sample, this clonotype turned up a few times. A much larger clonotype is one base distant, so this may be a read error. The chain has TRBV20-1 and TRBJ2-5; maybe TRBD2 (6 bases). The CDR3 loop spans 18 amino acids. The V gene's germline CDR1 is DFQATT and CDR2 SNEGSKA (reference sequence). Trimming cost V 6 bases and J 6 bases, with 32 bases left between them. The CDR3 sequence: CSAARPSPLATPTKTQYF. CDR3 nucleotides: TGCAGTGCCGCTAGACCCTCCCCTCTAGCGACACCCACAAAGACCCAGTACTTC.

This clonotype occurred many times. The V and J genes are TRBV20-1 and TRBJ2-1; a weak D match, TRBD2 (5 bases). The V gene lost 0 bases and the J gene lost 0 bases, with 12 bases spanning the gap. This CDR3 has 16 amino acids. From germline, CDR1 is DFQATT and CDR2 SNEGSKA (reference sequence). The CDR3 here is CSARDMGSGSYNEQFF. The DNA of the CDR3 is TGCAGTGCTAGAGATATGGGGAGCGGCTCCTACAATGAGCAGTTCTTC.

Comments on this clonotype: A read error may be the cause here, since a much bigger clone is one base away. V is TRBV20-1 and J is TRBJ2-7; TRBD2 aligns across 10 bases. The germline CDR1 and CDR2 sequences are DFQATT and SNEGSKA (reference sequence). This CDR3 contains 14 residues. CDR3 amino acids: CSATGLADSYGQYF. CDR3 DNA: TGCAGTGCCACAGGACTAGCGGACTCCTACGGGCAGTACTTC.

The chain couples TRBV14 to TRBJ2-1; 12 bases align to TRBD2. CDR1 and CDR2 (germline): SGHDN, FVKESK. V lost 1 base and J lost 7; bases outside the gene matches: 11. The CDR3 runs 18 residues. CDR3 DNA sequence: TGTGCCAGCAGCCAAGGTTCTATAAGACTAGCGGGAGTAAATGAGCAGTTCTTC. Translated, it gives CASSQGSIRLAGVNEQFF.

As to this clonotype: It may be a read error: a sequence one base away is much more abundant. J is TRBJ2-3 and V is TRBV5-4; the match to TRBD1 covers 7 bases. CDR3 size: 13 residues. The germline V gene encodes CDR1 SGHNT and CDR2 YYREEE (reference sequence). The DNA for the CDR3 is TGTGCCAGCAGCCCCACAGGGACAGATACGCCGTATTTT. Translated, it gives CASSPTGTDTPYF.

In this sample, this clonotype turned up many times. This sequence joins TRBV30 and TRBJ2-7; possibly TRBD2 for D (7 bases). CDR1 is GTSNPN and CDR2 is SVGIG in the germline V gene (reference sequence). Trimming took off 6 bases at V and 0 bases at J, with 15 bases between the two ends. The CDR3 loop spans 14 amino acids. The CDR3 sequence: CACSTGGLSYEQYF. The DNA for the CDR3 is TGTGCCTGCAGCACCGGGGGGCTCTCCTACGAGCAGTACTTC.

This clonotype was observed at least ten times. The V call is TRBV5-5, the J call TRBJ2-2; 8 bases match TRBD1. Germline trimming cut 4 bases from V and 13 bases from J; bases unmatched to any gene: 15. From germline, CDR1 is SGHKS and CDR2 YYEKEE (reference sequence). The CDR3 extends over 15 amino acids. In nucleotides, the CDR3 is TGTGCCAGCAGCATCGGACAGGGAGCAACACGGACGCTGTTTTTT. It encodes CASSIGQGATRTLFF.

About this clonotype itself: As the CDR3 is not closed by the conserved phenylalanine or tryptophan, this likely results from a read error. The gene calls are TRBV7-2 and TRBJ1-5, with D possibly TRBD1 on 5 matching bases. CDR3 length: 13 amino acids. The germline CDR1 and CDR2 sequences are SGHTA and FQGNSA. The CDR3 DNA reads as TGTGCCAGCAGCTGGGGCGGCAAACAGCCCCAGCATCTT. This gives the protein CASSWGGKQPQHL.

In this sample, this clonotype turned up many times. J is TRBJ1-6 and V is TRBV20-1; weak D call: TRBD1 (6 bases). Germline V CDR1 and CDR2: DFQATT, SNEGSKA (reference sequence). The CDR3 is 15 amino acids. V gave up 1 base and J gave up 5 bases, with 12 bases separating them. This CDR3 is CSARGTEGDNSPLHF. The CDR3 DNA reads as TGCAGTGCTAGAGGGACCGAGGGGGATAATTCACCCCTCCACTTT.

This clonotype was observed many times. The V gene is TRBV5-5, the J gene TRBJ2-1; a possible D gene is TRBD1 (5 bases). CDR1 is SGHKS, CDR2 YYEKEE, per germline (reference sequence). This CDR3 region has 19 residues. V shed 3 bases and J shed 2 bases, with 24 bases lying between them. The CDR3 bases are TGTGCCAGCAGCTCCAACTCAGGGCATCGGCGGAACCCCTACAATGAGCAGTTCTTC. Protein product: CASSSNSGHRRNPYNEQFF.

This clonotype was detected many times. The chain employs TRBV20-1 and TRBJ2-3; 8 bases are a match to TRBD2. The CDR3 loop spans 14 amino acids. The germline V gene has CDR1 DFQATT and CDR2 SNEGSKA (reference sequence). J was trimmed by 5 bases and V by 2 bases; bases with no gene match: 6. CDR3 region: CSARPGRARDTQYF. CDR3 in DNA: TGCAGTGCTAGACCCGGGAGGGCCCGAGATACGCAGTATTTT.

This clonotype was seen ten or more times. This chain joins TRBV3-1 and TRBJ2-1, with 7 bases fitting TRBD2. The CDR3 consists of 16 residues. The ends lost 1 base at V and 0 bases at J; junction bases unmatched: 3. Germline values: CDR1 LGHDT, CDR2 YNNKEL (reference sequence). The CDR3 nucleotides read TGTGCCAGCAGCCAAGTTCCGGGAGGCTCCTACAATGAGCAGTTCTTC. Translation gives CASSQVPGGSYNEQFF.